Listed here are 11 T cell receptor beta chains from one sample, sequenced in a study of immune characterization of retroperitoneal liposarcoma. Each CDR3 protein is one row after TCRdb ran MiXCR on the PCR reads. Here the sample spans 2,900 or so distinct CDR3 sequences, roughly half being singletons. The specimen was tumor tissue. Source of these receptors: a male donor with retroperitoneal liposarcoma.

This rearrangement joins TRBV7-3 to TRBJ1-5, with 7 positions matching TRBD1. V dropped 0 bases and J dropped 4; count of bases not matched to a gene: 3. Germline lookup yields CDR1 SGHTA and CDR2 FQGTGA. The CDR3 extends over 15 amino acids. CDR3 region: CASSLTTTGNQPQHF. The CDR3 coding sequence is TGTGCCAGCAGCTTAACAACGACAGGGAATCAGCCCCAGCATTTT.

Sample share makes this clonotype medium-sized (0.01 to 0.1%). The chain couples TRBV7-2 to TRBJ2-5, with TRBD1 identical over 7 bases. Judging by the DNA end, TRBJ2-4 fits better; the J call may be wrong. CDR1 and CDR2 (germline): SGHTA, FQGNSA. The CDR3 has 15 residues. CDR3 coding DNA: TGTGCCAGCAGCCCCCCGACAGGGTCCAAAAACATTCAGTACTTC. It encodes CASSPPTGSKNIQYF.

This clonotype is deemed hyperexpanded. V and J are TRBV12-3 or TRBV12-4 and TRBJ2-1, with D perhaps matching TRBD1 (5 bases). V lost 8 bases and J lost 10, with 18 bases in between. This CDR3 has 13 amino acids. In nucleotides, the CDR3 is TGTGCCAGCTTTTTGGGATTCTCAGGGGAGCAGTTCTTC. Protein sequence: CASFLGFSGEQFF.

This chain joins TRBV7-2 and TRBJ2-1; TRBD2 is a possible D gene (6 bases). Trimming pared 2 bases from V and 11 bases from J, leaving 10 bases between. Germline CDR1 is SGHTA and CDR2 is FQGNSA. The CDR3 runs 12 residues. CDR3 sequence reads: CASSLHGTQQFF. The CDR3 DNA sequence: TGTGCCAGCAGCTTACATGGGACTCAGCAGTTCTTC.

The J gene is TRBJ1-1, the V gene TRBV12-3 or TRBV12-4, with 7 nucleotides matching TRBD1. Losses at the gene ends were 6 bases for V and 6 bases for J; bases not matched to a gene: 10. The CDR3 extends over 14 amino acids. This chain's CDR3 is CASSRGTEGSEAFF. Here the CDR3 DNA reads TGTGCCAGCAGCCGGGGGACAGAGGGATCTGAAGCTTTCTTT.

The gene calls are TRBV6-6 and TRBJ2-1, with 10 bases identical to TRBD1. There are 14 residues in the CDR3. Germline V gives CDR1 MNHNY, CDR2 SVGAGI (reference sequence). Unmatched junction bases numbered 4, after V lost 7 bases and J lost 4 bases. In DNA form, the CDR3 reads TGTGCCAGCAACCGGGACAGGGGATACAATGAGCAGTTCTTC. Translating it yields CASNRDRGYNEQFF.

By share, this clonotype ranks as large. This CDR3 is CASSIHTDTQYF. As DNA, the CDR3 is TGTGCCAGCAGCATACACACAGATACGCAGTATTTT. V gene TRBV7-2 combines with J gene TRBJ2-3; no clear D gene. V was clipped by 5 bases and J by 2 bases, with 5 bases between them. This CDR3 contains 12 residues. Germline CDR1 and CDR2: SGHTA and FQGNSA.

This sequence joins TRBV11-2 and TRBJ1-2, with D possibly being TRBD1 (5 bases). CDR1 SGHAT and CDR2 FQNNGV come from the germline V gene. The CDR3 extends over 16 amino acids. Trimming stripped 4 bases from V and 0 bases from J, with 15 bases between. CDR3 sequence: CASSSPGRQANYGYTF. The CDR3 DNA sequence: TGTGCCAGCAGCTCCCCGGGACGGCAAGCTAACTATGGCTACACCTTC.

The chain employs TRBV6-5 and TRBJ2-3; D perhaps matches TRBD2 (6 bases). CDR1 and CDR2 from the germline V gene are MNHEY and SVGAGI. CDR3 length: 16 residues. Trimming cost V 0 bases and J 1 base, with 11 bases left between them. In DNA form, the CDR3 reads TGTGCCAGCAGTTACTCGGGACTGAGGGGCACAGATACGCAGTATTTT. Its translation: CASSYSGLRGTDTQYF.

This CDR3 reads CASSAREHTQYF. The CDR3 bases are TGTGCCAGCAGTGCCAGGGAGCACACGCAGTATTTT. This chain connects TRBV12-3 or TRBV12-4 to TRBJ2-3; D may correspond to TRBD1 or TRBD2 (5 bases each). The CDR3 runs 12 residues. V lost 5 bases and J 9 bases, leaving 12 bases between the germline ends.

This clonotype was seen a handful of times. The genes are TRBV6-1 and TRBJ2-1; 7 positions agree with TRBD2. From germline, CDR1 is MNHNS and CDR2 SASEGT. J lost 5 bases, V lost 7 bases, and 5 bases had no gene match. The CDR3 is made up of 13 amino acids. The CDR3 DNA sequence: TGTGCCAGCACAGGGAGGGCAGACAATGAGCAGTTCTTC. Translated, it gives CASTGRADNEQFF.